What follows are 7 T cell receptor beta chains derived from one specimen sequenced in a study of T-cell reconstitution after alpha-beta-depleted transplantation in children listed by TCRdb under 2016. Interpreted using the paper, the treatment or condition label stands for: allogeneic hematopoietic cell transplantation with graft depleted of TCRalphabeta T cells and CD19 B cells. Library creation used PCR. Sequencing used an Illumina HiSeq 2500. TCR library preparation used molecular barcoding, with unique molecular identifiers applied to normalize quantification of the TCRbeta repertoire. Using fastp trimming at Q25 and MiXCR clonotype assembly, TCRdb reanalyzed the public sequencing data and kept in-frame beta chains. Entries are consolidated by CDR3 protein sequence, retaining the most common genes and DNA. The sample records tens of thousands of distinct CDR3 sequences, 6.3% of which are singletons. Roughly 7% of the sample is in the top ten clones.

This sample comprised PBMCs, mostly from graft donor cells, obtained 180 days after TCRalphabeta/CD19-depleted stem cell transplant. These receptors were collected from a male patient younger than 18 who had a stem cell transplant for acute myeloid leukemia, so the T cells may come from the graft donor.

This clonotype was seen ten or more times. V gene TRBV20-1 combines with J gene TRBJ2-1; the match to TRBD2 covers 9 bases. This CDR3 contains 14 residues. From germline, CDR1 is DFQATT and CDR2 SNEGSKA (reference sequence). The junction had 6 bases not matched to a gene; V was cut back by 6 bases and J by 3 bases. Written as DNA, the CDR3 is TGCAGTGCAATAGCGGGAGCCTTCTACAATGAGCAGTTCTTC. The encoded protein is CSAIAGAFYNEQFF.

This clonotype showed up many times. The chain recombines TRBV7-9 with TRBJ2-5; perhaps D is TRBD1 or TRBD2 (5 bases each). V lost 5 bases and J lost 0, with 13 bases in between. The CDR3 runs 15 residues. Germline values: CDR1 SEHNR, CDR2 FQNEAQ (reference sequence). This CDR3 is CASSDTRDHQETQYF. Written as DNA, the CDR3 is TGTGCCAGCAGCGACACCCGGGACCACCAAGAGACCCAGTACTTC.

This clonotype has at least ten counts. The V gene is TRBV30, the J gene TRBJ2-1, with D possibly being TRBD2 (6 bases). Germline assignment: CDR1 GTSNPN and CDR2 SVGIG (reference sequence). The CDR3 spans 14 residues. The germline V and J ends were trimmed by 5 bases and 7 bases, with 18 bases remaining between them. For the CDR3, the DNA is TGTGCCTGGCTTAGAGCGGGTGGCAGGAATGAGCAGTTCTTC. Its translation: CAWLRAGGRNEQFF.

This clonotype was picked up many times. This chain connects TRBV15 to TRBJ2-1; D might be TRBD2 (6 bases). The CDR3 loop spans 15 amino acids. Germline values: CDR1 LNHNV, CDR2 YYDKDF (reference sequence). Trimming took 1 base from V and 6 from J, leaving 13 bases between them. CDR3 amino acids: CATSRVTGVGNEQFF. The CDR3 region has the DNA TGTGCCACCAGCAGAGTGACGGGAGTAGGCAATGAGCAGTTCTTC. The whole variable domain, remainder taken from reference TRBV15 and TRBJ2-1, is DAMVIQNPRYQVTQFGKPVTLSCSQTLNHNVMYWYQQKSSQAPKLLFHYYDKDFNNEADTPDNFQSRRPNTSFCFLDIRSPGLGDTAMYLCATSRVTGVGNEQFFGPGTRLTVL.

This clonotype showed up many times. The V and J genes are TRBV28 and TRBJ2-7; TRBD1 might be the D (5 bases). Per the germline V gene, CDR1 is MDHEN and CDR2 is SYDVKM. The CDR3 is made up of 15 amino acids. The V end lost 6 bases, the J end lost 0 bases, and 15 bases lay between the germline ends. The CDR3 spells CASSSASTDSYEQYF. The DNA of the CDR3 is TGTGCCAGCAGCTCCGCCTCGACAGACTCCTACGAGCAGTACTTC.

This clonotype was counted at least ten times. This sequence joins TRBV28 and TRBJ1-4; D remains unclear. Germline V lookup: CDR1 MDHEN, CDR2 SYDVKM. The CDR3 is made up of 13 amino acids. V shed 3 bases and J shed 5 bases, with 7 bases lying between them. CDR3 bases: TGTGCCAGCAGTTTCCGCAACAATGAAAAACTGTTTTTT. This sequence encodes CASSFRNNEKLFF.

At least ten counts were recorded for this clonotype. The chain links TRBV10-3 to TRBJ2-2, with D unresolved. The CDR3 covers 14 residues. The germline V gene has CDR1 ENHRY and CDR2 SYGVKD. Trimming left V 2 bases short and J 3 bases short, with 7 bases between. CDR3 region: CAISETGDTGELFF. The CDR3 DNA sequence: TGTGCCATCAGTGAGACCGGCGACACCGGGGAGCTGTTTTTT.